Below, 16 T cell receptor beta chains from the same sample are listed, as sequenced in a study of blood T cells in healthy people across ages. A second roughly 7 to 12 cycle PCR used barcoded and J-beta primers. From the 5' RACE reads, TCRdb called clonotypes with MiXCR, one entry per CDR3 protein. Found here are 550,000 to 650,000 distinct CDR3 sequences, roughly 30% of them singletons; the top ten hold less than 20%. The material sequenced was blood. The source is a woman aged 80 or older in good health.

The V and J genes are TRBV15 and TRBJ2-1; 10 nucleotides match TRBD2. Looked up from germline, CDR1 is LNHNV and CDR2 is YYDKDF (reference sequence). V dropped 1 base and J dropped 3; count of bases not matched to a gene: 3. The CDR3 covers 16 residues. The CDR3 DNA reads TGTGCCACCAGCAGAGGACGGACTAGCGGCTACAATGAGCAGTTCTTC. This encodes CATSRGRTSGYNEQFF. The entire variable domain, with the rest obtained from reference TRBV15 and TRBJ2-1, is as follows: DAMVIQNPRYQVTQFGKPVTLSCSQTLNHNVMYWYQQKSSQAPKLLFHYYDKDFNNEADTPDNFQSRRPNTSFCFLDIRSPGLGDTAMYLCATSRGRTSGYNEQFFGPGTRLTVL.

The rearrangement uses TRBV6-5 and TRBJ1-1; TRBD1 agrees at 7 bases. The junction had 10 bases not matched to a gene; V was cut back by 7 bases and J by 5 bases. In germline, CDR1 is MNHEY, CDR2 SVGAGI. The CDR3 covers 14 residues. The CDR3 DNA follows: TGTGCCAGCATTCCTAGGACAGGCCGGACTGAAGCTTTCTTT. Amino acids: CASIPRTGRTEAFF.

The CDR3 DNA reads as TGTGCCAGTCAGGCGACCTCTAGCGGGGCCTACAATGAGCAGTACTTC. Amino acid sequence: CASQATSSGAYNEQYF. The rearrangement joins TRBV9 to TRBJ2-1, with 9 bases aligning to TRBD2. With the DNA end fitting TRBJ2-7 better, the J assignment may be wrong. Germline CDR1 reads SGDLS; CDR2 reads YYNGEE. CDR3 length equals 16 residues.

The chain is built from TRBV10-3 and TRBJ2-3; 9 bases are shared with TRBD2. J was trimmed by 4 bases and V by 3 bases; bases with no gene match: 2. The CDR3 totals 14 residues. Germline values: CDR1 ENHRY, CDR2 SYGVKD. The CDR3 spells CAISDKRGADTQYF. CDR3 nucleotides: TGTGCCATCAGTGATAAGCGGGGGGCAGATACGCAGTATTTT.

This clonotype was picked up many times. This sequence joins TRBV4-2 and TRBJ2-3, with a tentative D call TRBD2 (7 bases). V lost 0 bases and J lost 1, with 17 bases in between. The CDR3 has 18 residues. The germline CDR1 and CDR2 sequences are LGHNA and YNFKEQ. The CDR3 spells CASSQDTGGLGGTDTQYF. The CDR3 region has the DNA TGTGCCAGCAGCCAAGATACCGGGGGGCTAGGTGGCACAGATACGCAGTATTTT.

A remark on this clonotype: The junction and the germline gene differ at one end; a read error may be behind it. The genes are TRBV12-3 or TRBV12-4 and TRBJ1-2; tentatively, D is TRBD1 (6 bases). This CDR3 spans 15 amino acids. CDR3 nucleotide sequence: TGTGCCAGCAGTCGGACAGTGACATATGTCTATGGCTGCACCTTC. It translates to CASSRTVTYVYGCTF.

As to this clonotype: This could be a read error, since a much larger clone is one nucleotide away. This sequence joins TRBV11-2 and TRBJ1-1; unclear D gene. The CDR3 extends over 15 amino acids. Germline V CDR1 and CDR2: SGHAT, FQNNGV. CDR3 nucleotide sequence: TGTGCCAGCAGCTATCAAAATTTGCGTACCACTGGAGCTTTCTTT. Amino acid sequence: CASSYQNLRTTGAFF.

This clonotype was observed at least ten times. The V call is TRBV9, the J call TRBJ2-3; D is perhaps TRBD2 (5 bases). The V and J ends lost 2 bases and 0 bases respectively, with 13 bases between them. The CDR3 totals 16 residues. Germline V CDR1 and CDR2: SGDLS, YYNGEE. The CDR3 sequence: CASSVTSLLSTDTQYF. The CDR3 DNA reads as TGTGCCAGCAGCGTCACTAGTCTCTTAAGCACAGATACGCAGTATTTT.

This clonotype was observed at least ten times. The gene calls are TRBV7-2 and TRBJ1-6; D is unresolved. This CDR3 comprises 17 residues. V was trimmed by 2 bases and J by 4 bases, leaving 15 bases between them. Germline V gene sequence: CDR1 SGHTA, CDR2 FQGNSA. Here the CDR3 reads CASSLTENLYYNSPLHF. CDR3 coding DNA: TGTGCCAGCAGCTTAACAGAGAACCTATATTATAATTCACCCCTCCACTTT.

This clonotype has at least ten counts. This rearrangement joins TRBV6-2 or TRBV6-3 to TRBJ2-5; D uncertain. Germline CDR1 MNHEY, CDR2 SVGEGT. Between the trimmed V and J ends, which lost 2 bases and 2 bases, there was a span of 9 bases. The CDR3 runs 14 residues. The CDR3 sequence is CASSYDSVQETQYF. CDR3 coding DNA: TGTGCCAGCAGTTACGATTCCGTACAAGAGACCCAGTACTTC.

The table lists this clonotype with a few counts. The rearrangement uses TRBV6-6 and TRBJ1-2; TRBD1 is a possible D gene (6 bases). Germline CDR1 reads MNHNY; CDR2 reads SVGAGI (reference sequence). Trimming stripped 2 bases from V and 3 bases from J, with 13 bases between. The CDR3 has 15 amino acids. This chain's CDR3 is CASSYVERGDYGYTF. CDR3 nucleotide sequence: TGTGCCAGCAGTTACGTAGAGAGGGGGGACTATGGCTACACCTTC.

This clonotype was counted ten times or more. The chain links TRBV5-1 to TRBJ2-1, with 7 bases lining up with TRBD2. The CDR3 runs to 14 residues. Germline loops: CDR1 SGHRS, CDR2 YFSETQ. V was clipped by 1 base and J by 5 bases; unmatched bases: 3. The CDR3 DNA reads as TGCGCCAGCAGCTTGAGCGGGGCGCACAATGAGCAGTTCTTC. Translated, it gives CASSLSGAHNEQFF.

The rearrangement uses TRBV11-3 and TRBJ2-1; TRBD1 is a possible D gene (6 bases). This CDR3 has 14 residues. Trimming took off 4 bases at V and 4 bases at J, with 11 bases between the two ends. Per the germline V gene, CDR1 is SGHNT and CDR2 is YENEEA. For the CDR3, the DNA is TGTGCCAGCAGCTCCCGGGACAATTACAATGAGCAGTTCTTC. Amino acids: CASSSRDNYNEQFF.

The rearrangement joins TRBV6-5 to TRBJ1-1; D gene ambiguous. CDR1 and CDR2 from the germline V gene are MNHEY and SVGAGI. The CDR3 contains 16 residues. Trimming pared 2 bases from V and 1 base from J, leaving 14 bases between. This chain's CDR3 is CASSYRDTSGNTEAFF. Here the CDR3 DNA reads TGTGCCAGCAGTTACCGTGATACTTCCGGGAACACTGAAGCTTTCTTT.

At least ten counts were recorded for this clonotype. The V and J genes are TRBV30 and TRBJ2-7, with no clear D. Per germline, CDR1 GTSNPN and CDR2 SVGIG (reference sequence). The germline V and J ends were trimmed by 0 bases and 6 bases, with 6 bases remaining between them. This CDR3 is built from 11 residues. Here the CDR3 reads CAWSVTGEQYF. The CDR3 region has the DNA TGTGCCTGGAGTGTAACGGGCGAGCAGTACTTC.

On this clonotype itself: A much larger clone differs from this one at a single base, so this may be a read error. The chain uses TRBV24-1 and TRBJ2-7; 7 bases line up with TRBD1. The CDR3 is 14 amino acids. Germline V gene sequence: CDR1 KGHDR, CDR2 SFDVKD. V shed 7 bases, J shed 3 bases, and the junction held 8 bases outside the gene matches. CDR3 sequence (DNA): TGTGCCACCAGGGATATTGACAGGGACTACGAGCAGTACTTC. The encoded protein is CATRDIDRDYEQYF.